The sequence of this T cell receptor beta chain was determined in a study of identical twins. A universal primer site was incorporated via template switching, and the cDNA contained unique molecular identifiers. MiXCR was run by TCRdb on the 5' RACE reads, yielding one entry per CDR3 protein. The sample includes a few hundred thousand distinct CDR3 sequences, 7.5% to 10% seen only once; the top ten take 3%. Germline lookup yields CDR1 SEHNR and CDR2 FQNEAQ (reference sequence). The V and J ends lost 0 bases and 0 bases respectively, with 5 bases between them. The length of the CDR3 is 14 residues. A few counts support this clonotype. Its specificity is unknown. The study, taken as a whole, reports: Among monozygotic twins, out-of-frame TCR alpha sharing exceeded what models predicted.

These data also featured in a second study, about yellow fever vaccine responses in identical twins.

This receptor was identified in a woman aged 18-29 years in good health. Material: PBMCs. The V and J genes are TRBV7-9 and TRBJ1-1; D is undetermined. The CDR3 is CASSLAILNTEAFF. DNA for the CDR3: TGTGCCAGCAGCTTAGCTATCCTGAACACTGAAGCTTTCTTT.